Reported below is one T cell receptor beta chain. Its antigen is not identified. The data are from a study of beta chain features in type 1 diabetes. For the study at large: Over all samples combined, about 99,000,000 sorted cells were examined.

Study-level results: Sequencing of cDNA might inflate the share of cells that strongly express TCR. VDJ junctions in type 1 diabetes patients carried more deletions and fewer insertions. Within each of all four CD4+ subsets, Type 1 diabetes patients had TCRB CDR3s that were moderately but significantly shorter.

Expressed TCRB transcripts were sequenced, since all the RNA that had been isolated was reverse transcribed. Libraries were prepared by immunoSEQ multiplex PCR; TCRdb keeps only in-frame clonotypes and omits some of them. This table has roughly 250,000 clones, about 70% appearing once. The specimen was naive CD4+ T cells from blood. The sequence was collected from a man aged 30-40 years in good health.

The CDR3: CASSEYGSAQHF. In DNA, the CDR3 is TGTGCCAGCAGTGAATACGGTAGTGCCCAGCATTTT. The gene calls are TRBV25-1 and TRBJ1-5; D is unresolved. V lost 0 bases, J lost 11 bases, and 8 bases lay in between. CDR1 is MGHDK, CDR2 SYGVNS, per germline. The CDR3 is made up of 12 amino acids.